This passage covers 26 T cell receptor beta chains from one sample sequenced in a study of CD8+CD57+ T cells in acquired aplastic anemia (dated by TCRdb to the late 2010s). Sequencing took place on an Illumina HiSeq 2000. TCR beta VDJ combination and CDR3 sequence profiling used genomic DNA as the template. TCRdb itself trimmed the public reads at Q25 with fastp, ran MiXCR and retained productive beta chains. Rows with a matching CDR3 protein are joined into one entry that keeps the most common DNA and genes. The sample table records some 68,000 distinct CDR3 sequences; 45% to 55% of these occur just once. Roughly 8% of the sample belongs to the ten largest clones. The sequenced material came from sorted CD4+, CD8+, or CD8+CD57+ T cells (not recorded which) from PBMCs. These receptors came from a human donor in good health, serving as a control.

CDR3 sequence: CSARDLGGRSTGELFF. The CDR3 region has the DNA TGCAGTGCTAGAGATCTTGGGGGGAGGAGCACCGGGGAGCTGTTTTTT. The chain employs TRBV20-1 and TRBJ2-2, with D possibly TRBD2 on 6 matching bases. Germline V gene sequence: CDR1 DFQATT, CDR2 SNEGSKA (reference sequence). The V and J ends lost 0 bases and 4 bases respectively, with 15 bases between them. CDR3 size: 16 residues.

The V gene is TRBV15, the J gene TRBJ1-1; 10 positions agree with TRBD1. The CDR3 totals 17 residues. With V trimmed by 4 bases and J by 0 bases, 8 bases remained unmatched. CDR1 LNHNV and CDR2 YYDKDF come from the germline V gene (reference sequence). The DNA for the CDR3 is TGTGCCACCAGCAACACAGGGACAGGGGAAGTGAACACTGAAGCTTTCTTT. It specifies CATSNTGTGEVNTEAFF.

The chain links TRBV9 to TRBJ1-2; D might be TRBD1 (5 bases). V gave up 0 bases and J gave up 2 bases, with 8 bases separating them. The CDR3 has 14 amino acids. In germline, CDR1 is SGDLS, CDR2 YYNGEE. The CDR3, as DNA: TGTGCCAGCAGCGTAGGTTCAGGGAACTATGGCTACACCTTC. Its translation: CASSVGSGNYGYTF. Using reference TRBV9 and TRBJ1-2 for the parts outside the CDR3, the full variable domain is DSGVTQTPKHLITATGQRVTLRCSPRSGDLSVYWYQQSLDQGLQFLIQYYNGEERAKGNILERFSAQQFPDLHSELNLSSLELGDSALYFCASSVGSGNYGYTFGSGTRLTVV.

This clonotype was detected many times. The chain joins TRBV6-1 to TRBJ1-2; weak D call: TRBD1 (5 bases). This CDR3 contains 12 residues. Deletions cut 6 bases from V and 4 bases from J, with 9 bases between. From germline, CDR1 is MNHNS and CDR2 SASEGT. For the CDR3, the DNA is TGTGCCAGCAGCACAGGTTTCTATGGCTACACCTTC. Translating it yields CASSTGFYGYTF.

The chain couples TRBV9 to TRBJ1-2; 8 bases agree with TRBD1. This CDR3 spans 14 amino acids. Germline CDR1 is SGDLS and CDR2 is YYNGEE. V gave up 0 bases and J gave up 3 bases; unmatched junction bases: 1. The CDR3 region is CASSVGGQDYGYTF. The CDR3, as DNA: TGTGCCAGCAGCGTAGGGGGACAGGACTATGGCTACACCTTC.

V usage is TRBV24-1 and J usage is TRBJ2-5, with 10 bases lining up with TRBD2. Germline V gene data show CDR1 as KGHDR and CDR2 as SFDVKD. V was pared by 10 bases and J by 1 base, with 8 bases of the junction left unmatched. The CDR3 runs to 15 residues. CDR3 DNA: TGTGCCACGGGCGGCGTAGCGGGAGGCCAAGAGACCCAGTACTTC. It is translated as CATGGVAGGQETQYF.

This clonotype has ten or more counts. The gene calls are TRBV3-1 and TRBJ1-2; 8 bases are a match to TRBD1. The germline V gene encodes CDR1 LGHDT and CDR2 YNNKEL (reference sequence). Trimming cost V 3 bases and J 4 bases; bases outside gene matches: 4. The CDR3 extends over 14 amino acids. CDR3 DNA sequence: TGTGCCAGCAGCCATTGGGACAGGAGCTATGGCTACACCTTC. Residues: CASSHWDRSYGYTF.

V is TRBV10-3 and J is TRBJ1-1; D is perhaps TRBD1 (5 bases). Between the trimmed V and J ends, which lost 7 bases and 4 bases, there was a span of 13 bases. This CDR3 comprises 13 residues. Germline-derived CDR1 and CDR2 are ENHRY and SYGVKD. The CDR3 is CAITPDSSTEAFF. The DNA for the CDR3 is TGTGCCATCACCCCCGACAGTAGCACTGAAGCTTTCTTT.

This clonotype was seen once. V is TRBV12-3 or TRBV12-4 and J is TRBJ2-1; 9 bases match TRBD1. This CDR3 spans 15 amino acids. V shed 3 bases and J 3 bases; nucleotides not matched to a gene: 3. CDR3 sequence: CASSFPGQGYNEQFF. Written as DNA, the CDR3 is TGTGCCAGCAGTTTTCCGGGACAGGGCTACAATGAGCAGTTCTTC.

In this sample, this clonotype turned up many times. The gene calls are TRBV7-6 and TRBJ2-7; no clear D. The germline V and J ends were trimmed by 1 base and 2 bases, with 6 bases remaining between them. CDR1 is SGHVS, CDR2 FNYEAQ, per germline. The CDR3 runs 13 residues. CDR3 DNA: TGTGCCAGCAGCTTAGACAGAGCCTACGAGCAGTACTTC. This sequence encodes CASSLDRAYEQYF.

This clonotype was observed a handful of times. The junction differs from germline at one of its ends, possibly a read error. The V gene is TRBV11-1, the J gene TRBJ2-7; the D is unclear. The CDR3 totals 16 residues. The germline V gene encodes CDR1 SGHAT and CDR2 FQDESV (reference sequence). DNA of the CDR3: TGTTCCAGCAGCCCCGGGTTTAACCGATGCTCCTACGAGCAGTACTTC. Its protein product is CSSSPGFNRCSYEQYF.

For this clonotype: One end of the junction does not line up with germline, which may come from a read error. The V and J genes are TRBV7-2 and TRBJ2-1; 10 bases align to TRBD2. The germline CDR1 and CDR2 sequences are SGHTA and FQGNSA. This CDR3 region has 15 residues. CDR3: CASSLEAGGYNGQFF. For the CDR3, the DNA is TGTGCTAGCAGCCTCGAAGCGGGGGGGTATAATGGGCAGTTCTTC.

V gene TRBV7-8 combines with J gene TRBJ2-7, with 7 bases that match TRBD2. The trim removed 0 bases at V and 7 bases at J, leaving 15 bases unmatched. Germline CDR1 SGHVS, CDR2 FQNEAQ. The CDR3 has 17 residues. As DNA, the CDR3 is TGTGCCAGCAGCTTAGCACTAGCGCTAGCGGCGCTCGGGGAGCAGTACTTC. This encodes CASSLALALAALGEQYF. Full variable domain (rest looked up from reference TRBV7-8 and TRBJ2-7): GAGVSQSPRYKVAKRGQDVALRCDPISGHVSLFWYQQALGQGPEFLTYFQNEAQLDKSGLPSDRFFAERPEGSVSTLKIQRTQQEDSAVYLCASSLALALAALGEQYFGPGTRLTVT.

This clonotype showed up just a few times. The chain carries TRBV2 and TRBJ2-7; D is perhaps TRBD2 (6 bases). This CDR3 comprises 12 residues. Trimming removed 6 bases at V and 6 bases at J, with 12 bases between. CDR1 is SNHLY and CDR2 is FYNNEI in the germline V gene. CDR3 DNA sequence: TGTGCCAGCAGGGGGGGTGGTATCGAGCAGTACTTC. It specifies CASRGGGIEQYF.

The chain employs TRBV24-1 and TRBJ2-1; the match to TRBD1 covers 7 bases. Per the germline V gene, CDR1 is KGHDR and CDR2 is SFDVKD. V lost 2 bases, J lost 8 bases, and 8 bases stayed unmatched. This CDR3 region has 15 residues. DNA for the CDR3: TGTGCCACCAGTGATTCCCCCCAGGGGGTTGATGAGCAGTTCTTC. Its protein is CATSDSPQGVDEQFF.

The chain uses TRBV29-1 and TRBJ2-3; D may be TRBD1 or TRBD2 (5 bases each). V was shortened by 4 bases and J by 2 bases, with 19 bases between the two germline ends. Germline V lookup: CDR1 SQVTM, CDR2 ANQGSEA. The length of the CDR3 is 16 residues. The CDR3, as DNA: TGCAGCGTTGGAAAGGTACTAACGGGGACCACAGATACGCAGTATTTT. This gives the protein CSVGKVLTGTTDTQYF.

This clonotype was detected a few times. The chain uses TRBV24-1 and TRBJ1-2; 7 nucleotides align to TRBD1. Losses at the gene ends were 3 bases for V and 4 bases for J; bases not matched to a gene: 10. The germline gives CDR1 KGHDR, CDR2 SFDVKD. CDR3 size: 16 residues. The CDR3 loop reads CATSDPGQPSTYGYTF. CDR3 nucleotide sequence: TGTGCCACCAGTGATCCGGGACAGCCGTCTACCTATGGCTACACCTTC.

This clonotype was picked up many times. The V call is TRBV4-1, the J call TRBJ1-2; TRBD1 aligns across 10 bases. From germline, CDR1 is MGHRA and CDR2 YSYEKL. The trim removed 3 bases at V and 5 bases at J, leaving 3 bases unmatched. The CDR3 contains 14 residues. CDR3 nucleotide sequence: TGCGCCAGCAGCCAGACGGGACAGGGGTATGGCTACACCTTC. This gives the protein CASSQTGQGYGYTF.

This clonotype occurred many times. J is TRBJ2-7 and V is TRBV19; the match to TRBD1 covers 10 bases. Per germline, CDR1 LNHDA and CDR2 SQIVND (reference sequence). V shed 3 bases, J shed 1 base, and the junction held 6 bases outside the gene matches. This CDR3 contains 16 residues. CDR3 sequence reads: CASSIGGQGTSYEQYF. The CDR3 DNA is TGTGCCAGTAGTATTGGGGGACAGGGGACGTCCTACGAGCAGTACTTC.

The genes are TRBV15 and TRBJ2-7; a weak D match, TRBD1 (6 bases). Per germline, CDR1 LNHNV and CDR2 YYDKDF (reference sequence). Trimming removed 4 bases at V and 4 bases at J, with 11 bases between. The CDR3 sequence is 13 residues long. As DNA, the CDR3 is TGTGCCACCAGCACTTCGGGGACATACGAGCAGTACTTC. The encoded protein is CATSTSGTYEQYF.

The rearrangement links TRBV5-6 to TRBJ1-2, with 10 bases that match TRBD1. Trimming at V came to 7 bases and at J to 8 bases, leaving 8 bases not matched to a gene. The CDR3 consists of 13 residues. Germline values: CDR1 SGHDT, CDR2 YYEEEE. The CDR3 sequence: CASRPGQGSGYTF. CDR3 nucleotides: TGTGCCAGCCGACCGGGACAGGGGAGCGGCTACACCTTC.

Many counts were recorded for this clonotype. The V gene is TRBV5-1, the J gene TRBJ2-7; 12 bases map to TRBD2. The germline gives CDR1 SGHRS, CDR2 YFSETQ. The CDR3 consists of 15 residues. J was trimmed by 1 base and V by 2 bases; bases with no gene match: 1. The CDR3 sequence: CASSFTSGGSYEQYF. In DNA, the CDR3 is TGCGCCAGCAGCTTCACTAGCGGGGGGTCCTACGAGCAGTACTTC.

This clonotype was picked up many times. This chain connects TRBV5-1 to TRBJ1-2, with 8 bases fitting TRBD1. J gave up 7 bases and V 8 bases, and 19 bases lay outside the gene matches. This CDR3 has 16 residues. Germline CDR1 and CDR2: SGHRS and YFSETQ. The CDR3 DNA reads as TGCGCCAGTAGAGATCTACCGGGACAGGACTTGGTTGGCTACACCTTC. Amino acids: CASRDLPGQDLVGYTF.

This clonotype appeared a few times. The J gene is TRBJ2-7, the V gene TRBV10-2; 14 bases are a match to TRBD2. This CDR3 has 16 residues. V was clipped by 2 bases and J by 7 bases; unmatched bases: 7. Germline V gene data show CDR1 as WSHSY and CDR2 as SAAADI. For the CDR3, the DNA is TGCGCCAGCAGTGAGAGGGGGACTAGCGGGAGTTCAGAGCAGTACTTC. Translation gives CASSERGTSGSSEQYF.

The J gene is TRBJ2-5, the V gene TRBV20-1, with 11 bases aligning to TRBD1. The CDR3 runs to 14 residues. Germline CDR1 reads DFQATT; CDR2 reads SNEGSKA (reference sequence). Trimming removed 1 base from V and 9 bases from J; junction bases left unmatched: 7. CDR3 amino acids: CSARGGDRGFAQYF. In DNA form, the CDR3 reads TGCAGTGCTAGAGGGGGGGACAGGGGGTTCGCCCAGTACTTC.

The chain uses TRBV20-1 and TRBJ1-1, with D unclear. The CDR3 is 16 amino acids. Germline assignment: CDR1 DFQATT and CDR2 SNEGSKA (reference sequence). With 6 bases removed from V and 0 bases from J, the gap between germline ends came to 20 bases. CDR3 DNA: TGCAGTGCCAGCAGCTCCCTCAGCGTAATGAACACTGAAGCTTTCTTT. Translation: CSASSSLSVMNTEAFF.